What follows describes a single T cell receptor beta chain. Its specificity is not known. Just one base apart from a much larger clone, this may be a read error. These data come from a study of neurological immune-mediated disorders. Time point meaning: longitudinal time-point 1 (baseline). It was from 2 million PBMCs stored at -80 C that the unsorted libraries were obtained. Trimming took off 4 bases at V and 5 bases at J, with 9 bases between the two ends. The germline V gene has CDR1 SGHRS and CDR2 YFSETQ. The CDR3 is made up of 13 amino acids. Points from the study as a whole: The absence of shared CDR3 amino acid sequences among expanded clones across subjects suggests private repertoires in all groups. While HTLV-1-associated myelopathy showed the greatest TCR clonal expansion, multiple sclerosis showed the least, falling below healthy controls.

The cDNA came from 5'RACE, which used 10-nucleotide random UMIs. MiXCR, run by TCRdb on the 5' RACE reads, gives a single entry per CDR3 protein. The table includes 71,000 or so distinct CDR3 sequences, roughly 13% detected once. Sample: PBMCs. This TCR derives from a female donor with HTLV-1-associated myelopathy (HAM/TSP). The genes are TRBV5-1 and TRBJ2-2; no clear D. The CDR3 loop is CASSPPLTGELFF. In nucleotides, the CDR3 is TGCGCCAGCAGCCCCCCCCTGACCGGGGAGCTGTTTTTT.